This T cell receptor (beta chain) is from a study of shared clonotypes between healthy human individuals. Whole-study findings and limits: Blood alone was sampled, and tissue repertoires likely differ. Naive subsets generally had larger estimated richness than memory subsets.

In the study's own analysis: Filtering differed because ImmunoSEQ produced junction-only sequences that carried no quality scores. Libraries were prepared by immunoSEQ multiplex PCR; TCRdb keeps only in-frame clonotypes and omits some of them. From that table come the V and J calls and clone size; the DNA was used to work out D and trimming. In the table there are nearly 2 million clones, approximately 94% of which are singletons. Naive-designated CD8 cells lacked CD45RO, were positively enriched for CCR7, and omitted terminally differentiated effector memory CD45RA+ cells. About this clone itself: Its antigen is still unknown.

The CDR3 covers 14 residues. Germline CDR1 and CDR2: SGHRS and YFSETQ. V lost 3 bases to trimming and J lost 5 bases; unmatched junction nucleotides: 7. The TCR was taken from a man in his late teens or twenties in good health. What was sequenced was naive CD8+ T cells sorted from blood. The chain is built from TRBV5-1 and TRBJ2-7; 8 nucleotides match TRBD1. The CDR3, as DNA: TGCGCCAGCAGCTCGACAGGGGACGCCCACGAGCAGTACTTC. Amino acid sequence: CASSSTGDAHEQYF. Full variable domain (outside the CDR3, taken from reference TRBV5-1 and TRBJ2-7): KAGVTQTPRYLIKTRGQQVTLSCSPISGHRSVSWYQQTPGQGLQFLFEYFSETQRNKGNFPGRFSGRQFSNSRSEMNVSTLELGDSALYLCASSSTGDAHEQYFGPGTRLTVT.